The source of this T cell receptor beta chain is a study of blood T cell repertoires in COVID-19 (dated by TCRdb to about 2020). With regard to the full study: Samples covering the acute and convalescent phases of COVID-19 were provided by collaborators in the United States, Italy and Spain. The material from the prospective study consisted of cDNA or gDNA derived from T cells, B-cell-depleted T cells, or PBMCs. Subjects who had been exposed to COVID-19, were actively infected with it, or had recovered from it provided the deeply sampled blood TCRbeta repertoires that made up the dataset. The repertoires were released in a freely available public database meant as a resource for research on the immune response to SARS-CoV-2. The samples were drawn from the first 160 participants of the ongoing ImmuneRACE study and from 950 to 1,500 subjects provided by 6 global collaborators. A de-identified subject ID, COVID-19 status, age in years and sex were almost always included in the sample metadata. Where HLA class I and class II types were available, the types were taken from metadata supplied by the sample provider, not from assay-based typing. On the study overall, not on this receptor specifically: How much clinical and demographic metadata was included differed by source and by participant, and the metadata was provided uncurated.

The CDR3 measures 15 amino acids from cysteine to phenylalanine. Just the 45-base CDR3 DNA is kept, in frame starting at base 1. The germline V gene (reference sequence) supplies CDR1 DFQATT and CDR2 SNEGSKA. V trim: 3 bases; J trim: 3 bases; unmatched bases: 7. This clone was detected only once. Which antigen it targets is not known. No per-base quality is available; no much larger clone lies one base away. Participants in the prospective study were aged about 18 to 90 years, lived in about two dozen United States geographic areas, and enrolled through a virtual design. In the prospective study, participants were assigned to cohorts based on the clinical history participants reported in a screening survey and a study questionnaire. Each participant in the prospective study had whole blood, serum and a nasopharyngeal or oropharyngeal swab collected by mobile phlebotomists. Over an approximately two-month period, participants in the prospective study had the option of providing additional blood draws and questionnaires. Before DNA extraction, blood samples from the prospective study were shipped at room temperature or frozen.

TCRbeta CDR3 regions were amplified from genomic DNA using the immunoSEQ Assay, a bias-controlled multiplex PCR. The study's processing was this. Within the assay, amplification of reference gene primers was used to estimate how many nucleated cells each sample contained. To quantify the absolute abundance of each unique TCRbeta CDR3 rearrangement, sequence reads were collapsed and filtered. Productive Simpson clonality was computed per sample as the square root of Simpson's diversity index over productive rearrangements. This is the immuneACCESS table as TCRdb keeps it, with only in-frame sequences that have V and J called. A part of the clones is gone; compared with another copy, unresolved V genes explain less than half, and the rest is unexplained. D and trimming were read from the DNA, whereas the V and J calls and clone size are those reported in that table. The sample table contains fewer than 300,000 clones; only one count was recorded for about 91% of them. The ten largest make up about 1.2% of the sample.

Sequencing was performed on PBMCs or T cells enriched from blood (not recorded which). The chain is assembled from TRBV20-1 and TRBJ2-3, with 9 central nucleotides matching TRBD2. The receptor's source is a woman aged 40 to 50 with acute COVID-19. The CDR3 has the sequence CSASIRLAGTDTQYF. The DNA sequence is given as TGCAGTGCTAGTATAAGGCTAGCGGGGACAGATACGCAGTATTTT.